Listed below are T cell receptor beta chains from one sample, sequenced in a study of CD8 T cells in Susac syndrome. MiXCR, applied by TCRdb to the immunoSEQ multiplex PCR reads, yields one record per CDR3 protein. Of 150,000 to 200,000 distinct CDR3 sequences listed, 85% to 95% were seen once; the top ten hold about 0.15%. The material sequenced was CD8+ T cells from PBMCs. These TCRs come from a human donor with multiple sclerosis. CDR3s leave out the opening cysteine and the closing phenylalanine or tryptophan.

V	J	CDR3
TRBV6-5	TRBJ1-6	ASSYSRGPWSPLH
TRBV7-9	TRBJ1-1	ASSSGGRTEAF
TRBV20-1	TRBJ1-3	SAKQGNTIY
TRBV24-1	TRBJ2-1	ATTSPGGRNVNEQF
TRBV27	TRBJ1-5	ASSLWVNQPQH
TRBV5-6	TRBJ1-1	ASSFHPDAGRGTEAF
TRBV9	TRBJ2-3	ASSVFSIPDTQY
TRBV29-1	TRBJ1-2	SVSGSSGYT
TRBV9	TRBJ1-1	ASSDRDRGLRNTEAF
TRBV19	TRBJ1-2	ASSIVGSFKPTNGYT
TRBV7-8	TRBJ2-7	ASSKGLAGGTGDYEQY
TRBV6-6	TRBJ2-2	ASRGFNTGELF
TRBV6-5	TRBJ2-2	ASSQIGELF
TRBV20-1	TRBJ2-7	SAREGQGDYEQY
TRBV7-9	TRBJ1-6	ASSSSGGIVSPLH
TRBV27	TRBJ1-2	ASSLLGANYGYT
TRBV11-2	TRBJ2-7	ASSFSRDSSYEQY